This T cell receptor (beta chain) was sequenced in a study of Ad26.COV2.S vaccination and SARS-CoV-2 variants. Study results and limitations: Possibly, TCR breadth and depth analyses underestimated total T cell responses.

Trimming took 7 bases from V and 0 from J, leaving 13 bases between them. The CDR3 sequence is 14 residues long. Germline lookup yields CDR1 MNHEY and CDR2 SVGAGI. To note about this clone: Its antigen is not known.

The repertoire was sequenced with immunoSEQ multiplex PCR; TCRdb's copy has only in-frame clones and lacks some. The sample records approximately 400,000 clones, 70% to 90% being singletons. Treatment here: roughly 19 received Ad26.COV2.S at low or high dose, single or two shots; about five received placebo; per-sample allocation not given. Samples analyzed were those drawn on day 63 after the first vaccine or placebo injection. This TCR was recovered from a person between 18 and 65 years old who received the Ad26.COV2.S COVID-19 vaccine or a placebo. The sequencing here drew on peripheral blood, taken in a trial of Ad26.COV2.S vaccine versus placebo. The chain employs TRBV6-5 and TRBJ2-7; D perhaps matches TRBD1 (5 bases). Written as DNA, the CDR3 is TGTGCCAGCAAGCAGGGCGCCCTCTCCTACGAGCAGTACTTC. It encodes CASKQGALSYEQYF.